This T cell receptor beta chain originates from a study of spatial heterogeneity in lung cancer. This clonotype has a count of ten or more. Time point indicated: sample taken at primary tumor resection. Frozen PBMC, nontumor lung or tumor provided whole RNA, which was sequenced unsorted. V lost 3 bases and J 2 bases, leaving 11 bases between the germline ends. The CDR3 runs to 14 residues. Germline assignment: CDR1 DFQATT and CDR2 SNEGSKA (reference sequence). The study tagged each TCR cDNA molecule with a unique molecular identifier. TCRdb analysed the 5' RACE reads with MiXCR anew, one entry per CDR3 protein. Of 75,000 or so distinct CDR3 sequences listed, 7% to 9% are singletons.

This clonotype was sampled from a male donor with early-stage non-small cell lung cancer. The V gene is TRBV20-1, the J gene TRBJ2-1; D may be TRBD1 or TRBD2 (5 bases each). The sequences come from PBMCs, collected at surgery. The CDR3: CSASGTRTYNEQFF. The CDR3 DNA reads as TGCAGTGCTAGTGGGACGCGCACCTACAATGAGCAGTTCTTC.